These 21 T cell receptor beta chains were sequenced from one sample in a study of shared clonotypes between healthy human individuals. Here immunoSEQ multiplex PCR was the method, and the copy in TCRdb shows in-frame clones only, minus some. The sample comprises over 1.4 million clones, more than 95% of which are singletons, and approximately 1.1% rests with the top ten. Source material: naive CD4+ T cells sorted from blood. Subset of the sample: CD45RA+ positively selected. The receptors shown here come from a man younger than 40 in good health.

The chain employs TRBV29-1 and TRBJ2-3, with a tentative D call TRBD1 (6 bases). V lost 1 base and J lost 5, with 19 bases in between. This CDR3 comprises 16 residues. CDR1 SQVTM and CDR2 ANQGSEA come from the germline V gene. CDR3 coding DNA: TGCAGCGTTGAAGTTGGTCAGGGGATCGGGCTAGATACGCAGTATTTT. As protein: CSVEVGQGIGLDTQYF.

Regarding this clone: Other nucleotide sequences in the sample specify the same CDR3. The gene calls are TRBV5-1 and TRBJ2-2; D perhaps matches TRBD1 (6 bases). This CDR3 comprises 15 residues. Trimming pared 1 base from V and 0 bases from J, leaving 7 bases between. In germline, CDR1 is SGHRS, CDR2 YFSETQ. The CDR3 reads CASSLRGSNTGELFF. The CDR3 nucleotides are TGCGCCAGCAGCTTGAGGGGGTCGAACACCGGGGAGCTGTTTTTT.

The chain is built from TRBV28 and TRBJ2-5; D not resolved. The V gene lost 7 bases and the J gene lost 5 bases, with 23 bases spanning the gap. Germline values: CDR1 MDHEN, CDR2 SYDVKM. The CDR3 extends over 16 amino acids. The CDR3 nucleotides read TGTGCCAGCACAAGACCGGCATCACGGGTTGTGGAGACCCAGTACTTC. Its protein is CASTRPASRVVETQYF.

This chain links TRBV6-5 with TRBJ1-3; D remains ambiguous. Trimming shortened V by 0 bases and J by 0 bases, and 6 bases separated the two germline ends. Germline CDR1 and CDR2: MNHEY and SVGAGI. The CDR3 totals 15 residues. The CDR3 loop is CASSYSRPSGNTIYF. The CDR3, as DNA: TGTGCCAGCAGTTACTCACGACCCTCTGGAAACACCATATATTTT.

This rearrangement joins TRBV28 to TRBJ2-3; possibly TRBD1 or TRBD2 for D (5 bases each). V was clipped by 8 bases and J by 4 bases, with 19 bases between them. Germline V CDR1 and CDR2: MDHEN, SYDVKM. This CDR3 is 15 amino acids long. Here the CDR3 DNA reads TGTGCCAGCTCAACCCGAGGGGAGTTGGCAGATACGCAGTATTTT. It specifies CASSTRGELADTQYF.

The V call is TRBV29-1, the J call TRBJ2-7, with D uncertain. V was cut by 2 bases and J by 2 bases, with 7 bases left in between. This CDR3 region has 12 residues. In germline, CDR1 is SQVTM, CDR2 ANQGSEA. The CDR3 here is CSVELHTYEQYF. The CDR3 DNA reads TGCAGCGTTGAACTTCACACCTACGAGCAGTACTTC.

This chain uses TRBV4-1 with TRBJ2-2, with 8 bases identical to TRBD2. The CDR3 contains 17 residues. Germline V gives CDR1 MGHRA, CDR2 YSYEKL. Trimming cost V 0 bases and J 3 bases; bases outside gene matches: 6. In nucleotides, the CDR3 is TGCGCCAGCAGCCAAGAGGTCGGGAGGGCCGACACCGGGGAGCTGTTTTTT. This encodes CASSQEVGRADTGELFF.

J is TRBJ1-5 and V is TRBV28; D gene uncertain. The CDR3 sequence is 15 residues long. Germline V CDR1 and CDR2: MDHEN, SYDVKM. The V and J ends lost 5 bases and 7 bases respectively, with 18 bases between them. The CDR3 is CASSPRVGSGQPQHF. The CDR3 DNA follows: TGTGCCAGCAGTCCCCGGGTGGGGTCGGGGCAGCCCCAGCATTTT.

Written as DNA, the CDR3 is TGTGCCAGCTCACCACGCAGGGGGCGCCAGAGCACAGATACGCAGTATTTT. This translates into CASSPRRGRQSTDTQYF. The chain carries TRBV18 and TRBJ2-3; 8 bases line up with TRBD1. V was pared by 1 base and J by 0 bases, with 6 bases of the junction left unmatched. This CDR3 region has 17 residues. Germline CDR1 and CDR2: KGHSH and LQKENI.

The CDR3 spells CSARGQARPYGYTF. DNA of the CDR3: TGCAGCGCCAGAGGACAGGCCCGGCCTTATGGCTACACCTTC. The rearrangement joins TRBV29-1 to TRBJ1-2; 7 bases fit TRBD1. Germline CDR1 and CDR2: SQVTM and ANQGSEA. The CDR3 extends over 14 amino acids. The junction had 13 bases not matched to a gene; V was cut back by 7 bases and J by 5 bases.

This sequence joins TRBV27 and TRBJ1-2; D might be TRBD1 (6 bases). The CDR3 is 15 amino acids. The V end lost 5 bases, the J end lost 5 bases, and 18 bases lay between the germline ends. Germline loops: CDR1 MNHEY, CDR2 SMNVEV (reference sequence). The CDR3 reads CASSTERDNVYGYTF. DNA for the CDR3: TGTGCCAGCAGTACCGAACGGGACAACGTATATGGCTACACCTTC.

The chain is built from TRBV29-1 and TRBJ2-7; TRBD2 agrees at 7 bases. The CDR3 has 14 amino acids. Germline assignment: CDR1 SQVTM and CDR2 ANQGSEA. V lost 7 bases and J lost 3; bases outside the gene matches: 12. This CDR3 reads CSGAPSGTFYEQYF. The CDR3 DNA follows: TGCAGCGGCGCACCCAGCGGGACCTTCTACGAGCAGTACTTC.

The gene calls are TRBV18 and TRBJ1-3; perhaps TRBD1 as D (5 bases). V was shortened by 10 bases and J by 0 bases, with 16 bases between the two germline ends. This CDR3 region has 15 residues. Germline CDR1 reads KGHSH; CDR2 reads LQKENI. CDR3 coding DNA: TGTGCCATCTCCAGGACACCCGACTCTGGAAACACCATATATTTT. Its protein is CAISRTPDSGNTIYF.

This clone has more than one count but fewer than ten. The CDR3 DNA follows: TGTGCCACCGGTCGGTCCTACGAGCAGTACTTC. Translation: CATGRSYEQYF. This sequence joins TRBV28 and TRBJ2-7; no clear D. V lost 10 bases to trimming and J lost 1 base, with 8 bases between them. Germline V lookup: CDR1 MDHEN, CDR2 SYDVKM. The CDR3 runs to 11 residues.

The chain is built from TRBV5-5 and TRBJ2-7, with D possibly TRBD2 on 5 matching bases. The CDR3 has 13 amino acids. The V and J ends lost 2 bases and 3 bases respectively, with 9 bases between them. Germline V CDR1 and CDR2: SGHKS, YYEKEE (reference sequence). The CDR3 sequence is CASSFSAYYEQYF. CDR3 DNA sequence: TGTGCCAGCAGCTTTAGCGCCTACTACGAGCAGTACTTC.

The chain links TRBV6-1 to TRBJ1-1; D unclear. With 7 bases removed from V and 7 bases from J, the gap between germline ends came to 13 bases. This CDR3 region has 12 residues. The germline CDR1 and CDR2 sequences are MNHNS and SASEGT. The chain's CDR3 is CASNVVGGEAFF. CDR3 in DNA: TGTGCCAGCAACGTCGTGGGAGGTGAAGCTTTCTTT.

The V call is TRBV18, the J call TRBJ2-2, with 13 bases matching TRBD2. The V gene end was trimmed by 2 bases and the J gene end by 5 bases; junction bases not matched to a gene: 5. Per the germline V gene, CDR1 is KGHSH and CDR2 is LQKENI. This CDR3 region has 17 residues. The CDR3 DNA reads TGTGCCAGCTCACCAGTTCGACTAGCGGGAGGAACCGGGGAGCTGTTTTTT. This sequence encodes CASSPVRLAGGTGELFF.

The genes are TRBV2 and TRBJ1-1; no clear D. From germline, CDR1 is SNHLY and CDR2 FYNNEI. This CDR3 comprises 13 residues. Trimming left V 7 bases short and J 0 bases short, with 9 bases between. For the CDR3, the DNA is TGTGCCAGCAAAGGCGAGGTGAACACTGAAGCTTTCTTT. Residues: CASKGEVNTEAFF.

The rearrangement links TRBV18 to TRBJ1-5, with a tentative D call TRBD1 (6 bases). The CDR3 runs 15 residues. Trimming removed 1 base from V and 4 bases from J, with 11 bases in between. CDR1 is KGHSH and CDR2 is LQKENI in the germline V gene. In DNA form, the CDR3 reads TGTGCCAGCTCACCACAGCGACAGGATAATCAGCCCCAGCATTTT. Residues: CASSPQRQDNQPQHF. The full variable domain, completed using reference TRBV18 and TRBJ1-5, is NAGVMQNPRHLVRRRGQEARLRCSPMKGHSHVYWYRQLPEEGLKFMVYLQKENIIDESGMPKERFSAEFPKEGPSILRIQQVVRGDSAAYFCASSPQRQDNQPQHFGDGTRLSIL.

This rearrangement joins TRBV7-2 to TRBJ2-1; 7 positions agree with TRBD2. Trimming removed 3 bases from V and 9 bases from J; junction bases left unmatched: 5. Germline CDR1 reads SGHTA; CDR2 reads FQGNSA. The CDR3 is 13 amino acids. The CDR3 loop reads CASSFRPGGEQFF. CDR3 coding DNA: TGTGCCAGCAGCTTCCGCCCGGGGGGTGAGCAGTTCTTC.

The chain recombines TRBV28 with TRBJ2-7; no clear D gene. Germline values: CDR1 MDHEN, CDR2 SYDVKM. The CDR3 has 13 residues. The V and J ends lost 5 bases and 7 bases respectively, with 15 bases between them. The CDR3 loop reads CASSPVDLREQYF. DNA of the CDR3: TGTGCCAGCAGTCCCGTGGACCTCAGGGAGCAGTACTTC.